This paragraph covers one T cell receptor beta chain sequence. These data come from a study of PD-1 blockade in classical Hodgkin lymphoma. Time point indicated: cycle 4 day 1 (C4D1), after more than 5 weeks of nivolumab. All trial patients relapsed after autologous stem cell transplantation. After PBMCs were thawed, their CD8+ T cells were isolated by magnetic negative selection. Trimming removed 1 base at V and 6 bases at J, with 10 bases between. CDR1 is LNHDA, CDR2 SQIVND, per germline (reference sequence). The CDR3 covers 13 residues. Sequencing used immunoSEQ multiplex PCR; TCRdb keeps in-frame clones, though not all of them. This table holds about 20,000 clones, approximately 84% found once.

The V gene is TRBV19, the J gene TRBJ2-7; tentatively, D is TRBD1 or TRBD2 (5 bases each). The sequence derives from a human donor with classical Hodgkin lymphoma. The sample here was CD8+ T cells from blood, taken before the fourth cycle of nivolumab. This CDR3 reads CASSIGSGLEQYF. In DNA, the CDR3 is TGTGCCAGTAGTATAGGATCGGGGCTCGAGCAGTACTTC.